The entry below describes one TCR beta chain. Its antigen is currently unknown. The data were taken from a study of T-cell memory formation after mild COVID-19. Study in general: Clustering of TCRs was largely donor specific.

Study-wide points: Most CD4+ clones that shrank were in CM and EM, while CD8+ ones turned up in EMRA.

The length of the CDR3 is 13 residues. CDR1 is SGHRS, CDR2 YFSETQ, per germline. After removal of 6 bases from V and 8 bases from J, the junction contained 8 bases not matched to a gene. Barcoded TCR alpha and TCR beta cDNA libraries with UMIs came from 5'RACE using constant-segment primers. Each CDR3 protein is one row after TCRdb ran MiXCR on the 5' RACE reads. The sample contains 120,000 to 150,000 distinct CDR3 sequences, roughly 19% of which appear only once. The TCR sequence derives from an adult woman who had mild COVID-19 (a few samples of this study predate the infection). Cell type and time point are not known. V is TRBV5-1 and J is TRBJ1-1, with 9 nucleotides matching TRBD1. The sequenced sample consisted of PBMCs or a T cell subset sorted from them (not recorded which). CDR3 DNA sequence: TGCGCCAGCAAACCGGGACAGGGTGGAGAAGCTTTCTTT. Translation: CASKPGQGGEAFF.